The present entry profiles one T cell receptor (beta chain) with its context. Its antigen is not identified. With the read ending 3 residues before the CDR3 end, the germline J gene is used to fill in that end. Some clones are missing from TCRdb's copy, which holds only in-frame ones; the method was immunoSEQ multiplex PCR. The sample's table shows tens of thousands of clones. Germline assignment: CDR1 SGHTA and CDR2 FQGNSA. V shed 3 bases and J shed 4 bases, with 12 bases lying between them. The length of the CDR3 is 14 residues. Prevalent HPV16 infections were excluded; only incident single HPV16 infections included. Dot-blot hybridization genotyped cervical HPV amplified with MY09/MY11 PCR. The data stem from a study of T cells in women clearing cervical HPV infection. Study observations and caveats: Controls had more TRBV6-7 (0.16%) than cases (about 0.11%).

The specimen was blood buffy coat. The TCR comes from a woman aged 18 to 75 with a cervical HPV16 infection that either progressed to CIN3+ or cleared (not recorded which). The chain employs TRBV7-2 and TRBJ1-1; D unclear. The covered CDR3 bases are TGTGCCAGCAGCTTGAACCCGGGTAGCACTGAA. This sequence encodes CASSLNPGSTE. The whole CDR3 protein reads CASSLNPGSTEAFF. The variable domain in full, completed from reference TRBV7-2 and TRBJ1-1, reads GAGVSQSPSNKVTEKGKDVELRCDPISGHTALYWYRQSLGQGLEFLIYFQGNSAPDKSGLPSDRFSAERTGGSVSTLTIQRTQQEDSAVYLCASSLNPGSTEAFFGQGTRLTVV.